The rows below give T cell receptor beta chains drawn from one sample of a study of blood T cell repertoires in COVID-19. This table comes from immunoSEQ multiplex PCR, and its TCRdb copy is limited to in-frame clones, with some not included. The sample includes roughly 190,000 clones, less than 85% seen only once; the top ten take 5.2%. The specimen sequenced was PBMCs or T cells enriched from blood (not recorded which). These receptors originate from a woman in her sixties or seventies with acute COVID-19. The CDR3 runs from the conserved cysteine through the conserved F or W. D genes are given only for firm matches. Part of the rows lack a size; the others show once, few, many or a class for expanded clones.

abundance	v_gene	j_gene	d_gene	CDR3nt	CDR3aa
few	TRBV30	TRBJ2-5	TRBD1	TGTGCCTCAGACAGGGGACAAGAGACCCAGTACTTC	CASDRGQETQYF
.	TRBV19	TRBJ1-2	TRBD1	TGTGCCAGTAGATGGACCCGACAGGGGGACTATGGCTACACCTTC	CASRWTRQGDYGYTF
.	TRBV11-2	TRBJ1-2	.	TGTGCCAGCAGCGCCTTAACAGGAGAAGGCTACACCTTC	CASSALTGEGYTF
.	TRBV9	TRBJ2-3	.	TGTGCCAGCAGCGTACAGGTATTCACAGATACGCAGTATTTT	CASSVQVFTDTQYF
.	TRBV5-8	TRBJ1-2	TRBD1	TGTGCCAGCAGCGGAGACAGGGTTAGGGGCTATGGCTACACCTTC	CASSGDRVRGYGYTF
.	TRBV7-7	TRBJ2-5	TRBD2	TGTGCCAGCAGCTTAGGGACTAGCGGGAGGGCCGAGACCCAGTACTTC	CASSLGTSGRAETQYF
.	TRBV5-4	TRBJ1-3	.	TGTGCCAGCAGCACCCAGACACAGGGCCTCTCTGGAAACACCATATATTTT	CASSTQTQGLSGNTIYF
.	TRBV19	TRBJ1-5	TRBD1	TGTGCCAGTACAACGAGGGACAGGGGACGCAATCAGCCCCAGCATTTT	CASTTRDRGRNQPQHF
.	TRBV21-1	TRBJ2-5	.	TGTGCCAGCAGCAAGACAGAAAGGAGTTTTGAGACCCAGTACTTC	CASSKTERSFETQYF
.	TRBV11-2	TRBJ2-2	.	TGTGCCAGCAGCTTGTTGCTCGGGGGAAACACCGGGGAGCTGTTTTTT	CASSLLLGGNTGELFF
.	TRBV29-1	TRBJ2-3	.	TGCAGCGTCCCGACCCTTTGGCAGGGGGGATTTATGAAGGGAGATACGCAGTATTTT	CSVPTLWQGGFMKGDTQYF
.	TRBV18	TRBJ1-1	.	TGTGCCAGCTCACCACGAGGGGGGGCTGAAGCTTTCTTT	CASSPRGGAEAFF
.	TRBV29-1	TRBJ2-7	TRBD1	TGCAGCGTTTCAAGGGTCGGACAGGGATCCTACGAGCAGTACTTC	CSVSRVGQGSYEQYF
few	TRBV2	TRBJ2-5	.	TGTGCCAGCAAACAGGACAGTGAAGAGACCCAGTACTTC	CASKQDSEETQYF
once	TRBV7-9	TRBJ2-1	.	TGTGCCAGCAGCTTAGGGGCAAGATACAATGAGCAGTTCTTC	CASSLGARYNEQFF
.	TRBV14	TRBJ1-3	TRBD1	TGTGCCAGCAGCCACCGGGACAGGGCATATGGAAACACCATATATTTT	CASSHRDRAYGNTIYF
.	TRBV5-1	TRBJ2-2	.	TGCGCCAGCAGCTTGATGCAGTTGGACACCGGGGAGCTGTTTTTT	CASSLMQLDTGELFF
.	TRBV4-3	TRBJ1-3	TRBD1	TGCGCCAGCAGCTCGGACAGGGACTCTGGAAACACCATATATTTT	CASSSDRDSGNTIYF
.	TRBV2	TRBJ1-4	.	TGTGCCAGCAGTGACGGGGGGTCTAATGAAAAACTGTTTTTT	CASSDGGSNEKLFF
.	TRBV11-3	TRBJ2-3	TRBD2	TGTGCCAGCAGCCCCGGGCGGCGGGAGGGCCGGGCAGATACGCAGTATTTT	CASSPGRREGRADTQYF
once	TRBV5-1	TRBJ2-7	.	TGCGCCAGCAGCCTTTTTCAGGGCTCCTACGAGCAGTACTTC	CASSLFQGSYEQYF
.	TRBV3-1/TRBV3-2	TRBJ2-7	.	TGTGCCAGCAGCCGTCGTATACCGGGGACACAAGACGAGCAGTACTTC	CASSRRIPGTQDEQYF
.	TRBV29-1	TRBJ2-3	.	TGCAGCGTTGAGGAGGTGGGAGATACGCAGTATTTT	CSVEEVGDTQYF
.	TRBV7-8	TRBJ2-1	.	TGTGCCAGCAGCCCCCTGCGGACTACCTCCTACAATGAGCAGTTCTTC	CASSPLRTTSYNEQFF
.	TRBV7-8	TRBJ2-2	.	TGTGCCAGCACCCTTCCCCGGGGTTTGAACACCGGGGAGCTGTTTTTT	CASTLPRGLNTGELFF
.	TRBV6-2/TRBV6-3	TRBJ1-1	.	TGTGCCAGCAGTTACTCGAGTGGACAGATTGAAGCTTTCTTT	CASSYSSGQIEAFF
once	TRBV3-1/TRBV3-2	TRBJ1-6	.	TGTGCCAGCAGCCACAGTCCCGGGCGGGATAATTCACCCCTCCACTTT	CASSHSPGRDNSPLHF
.	TRBV7-9	TRBJ1-6	TRBD1	TGTGCCAGCAGCGACTACAGGGGTTATAATTCACCCCTCCACTTT	CASSDYRGYNSPLHF
medium-sized	TRBV5-5	TRBJ1-6	TRBD1	TGTGCCAGCAGCGGGACAGGGATTGTTCATAATTCACCCCTCCACTTT	CASSGTGIVHNSPLHF
.	TRBV9	TRBJ2-7	TRBD1	TGTGCCAGCAGCACCCCCTCGTCAGGGGGATCGTACGAGCAGTACTTC	CASSTPSSGGSYEQYF
.	TRBV27	TRBJ1-6	.	TGTGCCAGCAGTTCGGGAGAGGGGATCCTTAATTCACCCCTCCACTTT	CASSSGEGILNSPLHF
.	TRBV27	TRBJ1-1	.	TGTGCCAGCAGTTTACAGGGGAATATGAACACTGAAGCTTTCTTT	CASSLQGNMNTEAFF
.	TRBV10-3	TRBJ1-1	TRBD1	TGTGCCATCGGGACGGGTAGGGGGCAGATGAACACTGAAGCTTTCTTT	CAIGTGRGQMNTEAFF
few	TRBV29-1	TRBJ1-2	.	TGCAGCGTTGAAGATGACAGTAGTTACTATGGCTACACCTTC	CSVEDDSSYYGYTF
.	TRBV7-9	TRBJ1-2	TRBD1	TGTGCCAGCAGCCTCGGACAGGGGGTTAACTATGGCTACACCTTC	CASSLGQGVNYGYTF
.	TRBV7-2	TRBJ1-5	TRBD1	TGTGCCAGCAGCGACTACCCGGGACAGGGCTATCAGCCCCAGCATTTT	CASSDYPGQGYQPQHF
once	TRBV27	TRBJ2-1	TRBD1	TGTGCCAGCAGAAGACAGGGGCGCAATGAGCAGTTCTTC	CASRRQGRNEQFF
.	TRBV7-6	TRBJ1-3	TRBD1	TGTGCCAGCAGCTTAGGGACAGGGACTTACGGAAACACCATATATTTT	CASSLGTGTYGNTIYF
many	TRBV11-2	TRBJ1-1	.	TGTGCCAGCAGCTTAGGTAGGCGGGAGATGAACACTGAAGCTTTCTTT	CASSLGRREMNTEAFF
.	TRBV10-3	TRBJ1-4	TRBD1	TGTGCCATCAGCGACAGGGAAGCAACTAATGAAAAACTGTTTTTT	CAISDREATNEKLFF
.	TRBV5-5	TRBJ1-4	.	TGTGCCAGCAGCTTAAGGGCCCAGGGGGAAAAACTGTTTTTT	CASSLRAQGEKLFF
few	TRBV12-3/TRBV12-4	TRBJ1-1	.	TGTGCCAGCAGTCCGGACTTCAGTGAAGCTTTCTTT	CASSPDFSEAFF
.	TRBV3-1/TRBV3-2	TRBJ2-1	TRBD2	TGTGCCAGCAGCCAAGTTTCGTGGGAGGGCTACAATGAGCAGTTCTTC	CASSQVSWEGYNEQFF
.	TRBV5-1	TRBJ1-3	TRBD1	TGCGCCAGCAGCTTGGCAGGGGGTTCCTCTGGAAACACCATATATTTT	CASSLAGGSSGNTIYF
.	TRBV3-1/TRBV3-2	TRBJ1-2	.	TGTGCCAGCAGCCAAGCAGGGAACTATGGCTACACCTTC	CASSQAGNYGYTF